The present TCR beta chain was sequenced within a study of T cell repertoires in cytomegalovirus infection (dated by TCRdb to the late 2010s). Background on the whole study: Because public TCR beta signatures pointed to carriage of CMV infection together with the matching HLA type, the HLA type of each donor mattered for the analysis.

The sequencing machine was an Illumina HiSeq 1500. TCRdb reprocessed the public reads (quality trimming at Q25 with fastp, clone calling with MiXCR) and kept in-frame beta chains. CDR3 protein sequences are deduplicated, and each keeps its most common genes and DNA. The sample table records 100,000 to 150,000 distinct CDR3 sequences; approximately 9.2% of these occur just once. The ten largest account for about 9.4% of the sample. Broader findings and caveats from the paper: In both this cohort and an independent cohort of 352 donors, the cumulative frequency of public TCR beta family members distinguished carriers of CMV infection plus the relevant HLA type. The ex vivo response was dominated by HLA-C-restricted CMV-specific TCR beta clonotypes, and the single most frequent clonotype in two of eight donors was supplied by these HLA-C-restricted clonotypes.

This clonotype was observed a handful of times. Its recognized antigen is unknown. No per-base quality is available; no much larger clone lies one base away. The TCR comes from a human donor in good health (CMV status not recorded). Some clones in this sample may be carry-over from other donors' samples. Specimen: PBMCs.

The CDR3 reads CSVDDRARGTQYF. The DNA sequence is TGCAGCGTTGATGACCGGGCCAGGGGGACCCAGTACTTC. The chain is encoded by TRBV29-1 joined to TRBJ2-5, and the D gene may be TRBD1, 6 bases matching. From the cysteine through the phenylalanine, the CDR3 covers 13 amino acids. Only CDR3 DNA remains: 39 bases, in frame from the first base. Based on the germline V gene, the CDR1 and CDR2 sequences are SQVTM and ANQGSEA. A distance of 15 bases separates the germline ends of V and J, which lose 3 bases and 7 bases respectively.